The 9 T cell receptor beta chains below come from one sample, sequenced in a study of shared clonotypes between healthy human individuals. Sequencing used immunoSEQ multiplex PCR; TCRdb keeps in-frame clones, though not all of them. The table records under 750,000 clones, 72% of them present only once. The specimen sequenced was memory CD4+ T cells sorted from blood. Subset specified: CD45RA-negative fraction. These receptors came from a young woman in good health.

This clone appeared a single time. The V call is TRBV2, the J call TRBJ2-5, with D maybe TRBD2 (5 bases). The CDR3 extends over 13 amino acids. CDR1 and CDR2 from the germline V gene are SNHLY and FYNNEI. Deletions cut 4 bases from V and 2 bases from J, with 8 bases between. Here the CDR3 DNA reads TGTGCCAGCAGTGTGGACTTTCAAGAGACCCAGTACTTC. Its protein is CASSVDFQETQYF.

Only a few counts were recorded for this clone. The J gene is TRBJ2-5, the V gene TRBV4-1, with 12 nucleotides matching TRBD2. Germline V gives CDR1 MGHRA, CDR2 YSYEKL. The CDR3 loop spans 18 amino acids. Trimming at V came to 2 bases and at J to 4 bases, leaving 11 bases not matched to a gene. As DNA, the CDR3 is TGCGCCAGCAGCCAACCCCAGGGACTAGCGGGCGGGGGAGAGACCCAGTACTTC. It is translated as CASSQPQGLAGGGETQYF.

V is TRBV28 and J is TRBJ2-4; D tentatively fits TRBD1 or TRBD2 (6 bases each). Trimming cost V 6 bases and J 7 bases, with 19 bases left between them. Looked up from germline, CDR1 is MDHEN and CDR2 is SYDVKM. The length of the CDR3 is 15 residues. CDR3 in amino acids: CASSPSGQGRNIQYF. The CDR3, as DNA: TGTGCCAGCAGCCCCTCCGGCCAGGGGAGGAACATTCAGTACTTC.

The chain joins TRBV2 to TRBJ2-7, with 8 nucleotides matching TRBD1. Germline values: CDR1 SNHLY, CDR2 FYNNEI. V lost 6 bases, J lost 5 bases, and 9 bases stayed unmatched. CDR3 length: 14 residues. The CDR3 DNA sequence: TGTGCCAGCAGGACCGGGACAGGACCCCACGAGCAGTACTTC. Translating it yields CASRTGTGPHEQYF. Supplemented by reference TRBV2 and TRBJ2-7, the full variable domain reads EPEVTQTPSHQVTQMGQEVILRCVPISNHLYFYWYRQILGQKVEFLVSFYNNEISEKSEIFDDQFSVERPDGSNFTLKIRSTKLEDSAMYFCASRTGTGPHEQYFGPGTRLTVT.

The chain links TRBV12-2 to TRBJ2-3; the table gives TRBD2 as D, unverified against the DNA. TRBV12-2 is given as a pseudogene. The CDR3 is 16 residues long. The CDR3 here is CASRFSAGGSTDTQYF. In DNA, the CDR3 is TGTGCAAGTCGCTTTTCGGCGGGAGGGAGCACAGATACGCAGTATTTT.

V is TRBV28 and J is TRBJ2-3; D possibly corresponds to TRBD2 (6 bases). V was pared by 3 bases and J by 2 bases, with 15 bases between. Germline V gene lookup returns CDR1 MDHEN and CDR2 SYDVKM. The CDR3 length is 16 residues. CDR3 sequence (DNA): TGTGCCAGCAGTTTTCCTTCGGGAGTGAACACAGATACGCAGTATTTT. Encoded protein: CASSFPSGVNTDTQYF.

DNA for the CDR3: TGTGCCAGCAGTCCCTATCAAATGACTTTGGGACTAGGGGACGAGCAGTACTTC. It is translated as CASSPYQMTLGLGDEQYF. This chain joins TRBV7-3 and TRBJ2-7, with TRBD2 matching over 8 bases. Germline CDR1 and CDR2: SGHTA and FQGTGA. The CDR3 has 18 residues. J lost 5 bases, V lost 6 bases, and 21 bases had no gene match.

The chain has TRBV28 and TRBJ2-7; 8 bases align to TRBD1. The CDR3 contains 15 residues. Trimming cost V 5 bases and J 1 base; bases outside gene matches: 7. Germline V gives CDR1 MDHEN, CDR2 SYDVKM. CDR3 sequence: CASSPPNRGSYEQYF. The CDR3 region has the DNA TGTGCCAGCAGTCCCCCGAACAGGGGGTCCTACGAGCAGTACTTC.

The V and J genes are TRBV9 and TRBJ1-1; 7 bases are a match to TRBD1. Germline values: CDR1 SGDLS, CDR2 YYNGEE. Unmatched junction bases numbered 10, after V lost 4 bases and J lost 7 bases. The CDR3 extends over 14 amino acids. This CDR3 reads CASSRGGTEGEAFF. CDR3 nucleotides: TGTGCCAGCAGCAGAGGGGGGACAGAAGGTGAAGCTTTCTTT.